The present T cell receptor beta chain was sequenced within a study of cytomegalovirus exposure and HLA in healthy donors. Study at large: The 110 or so validation repertoires used a platform that matched the one used for the approximately 610 first-cohort repertoires, as a later analysis reported.

General observations from the study: Most TCR sequences showed up rarely, but some public TCRs showed up in many donors. Subsequent analysis of the roughly 120 validation repertoires found a tendency for first-cohort TCR clusters to co-occur.

V lost 4 bases to trimming and J lost 6 bases; unmatched junction nucleotides: 1. This CDR3 comprises 14 residues. Germline V gene lookup returns CDR1 KGHSH and CDR2 LQKENI. Details on this clone: The antigen remains unidentified.

Repertoires were generated with immunoSEQ multiplex PCR, while TCRdb's copy carries only in-frame clones and drops some. Of 52,000 or so clones listed, 89% are singletons. The sequenced sample consisted of PBMCs. This TCR came from a woman between 18 and 30 years old in good health and CMV-seronegative. The V and J genes are TRBV18 and TRBJ1-4, with 11 bases aligning to TRBD1. Here the CDR3 reads CASSRGQGDEKLFF. DNA for the CDR3: TGTGCCAGCTCACGGGGACAGGGGGATGAAAAACTGTTTTTT.